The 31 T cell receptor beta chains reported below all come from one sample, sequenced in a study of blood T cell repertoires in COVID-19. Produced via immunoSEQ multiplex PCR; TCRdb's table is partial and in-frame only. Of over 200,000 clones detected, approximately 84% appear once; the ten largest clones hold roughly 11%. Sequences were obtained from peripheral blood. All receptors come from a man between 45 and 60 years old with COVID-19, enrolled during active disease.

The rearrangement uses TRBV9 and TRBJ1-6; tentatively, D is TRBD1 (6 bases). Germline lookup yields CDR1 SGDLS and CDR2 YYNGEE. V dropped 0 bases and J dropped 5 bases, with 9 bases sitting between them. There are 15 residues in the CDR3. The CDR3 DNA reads TGTGCCAGCAGCGTAGCCCACAGGGATAATTCACCCCTCCACTTT. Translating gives CASSVAHRDNSPLHF.

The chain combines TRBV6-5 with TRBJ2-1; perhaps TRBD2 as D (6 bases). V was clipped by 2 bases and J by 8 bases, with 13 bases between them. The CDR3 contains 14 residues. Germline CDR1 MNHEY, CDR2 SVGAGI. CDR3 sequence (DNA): TGTGCCAGCAGTTACGGGAGGATGGGCCATGAGCAGTTCTTC. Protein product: CASSYGRMGHEQFF.

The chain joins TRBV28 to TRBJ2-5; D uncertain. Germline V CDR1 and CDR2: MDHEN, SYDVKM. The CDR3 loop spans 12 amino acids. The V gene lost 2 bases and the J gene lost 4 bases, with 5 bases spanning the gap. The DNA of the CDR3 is TGTGCCAGCAGTTTAACGAGAGAGACCCAGTACTTC. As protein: CASSLTRETQYF.

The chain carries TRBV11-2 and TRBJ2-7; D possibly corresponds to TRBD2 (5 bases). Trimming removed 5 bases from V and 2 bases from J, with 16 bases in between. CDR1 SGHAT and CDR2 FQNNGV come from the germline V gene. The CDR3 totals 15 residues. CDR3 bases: TGTGCCAGCAGCCTTGGACTGGCGGCGCCCTACGAGCAGTACTTC. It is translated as CASSLGLAAPYEQYF.

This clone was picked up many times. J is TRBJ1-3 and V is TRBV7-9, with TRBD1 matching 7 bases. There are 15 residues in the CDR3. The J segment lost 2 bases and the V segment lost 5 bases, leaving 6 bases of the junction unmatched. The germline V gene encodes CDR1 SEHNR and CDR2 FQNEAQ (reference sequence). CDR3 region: CASSNLDRAGNTIYF. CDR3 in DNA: TGTGCCAGCAGCAACCTTGACAGGGCTGGAAACACCATATATTTT.

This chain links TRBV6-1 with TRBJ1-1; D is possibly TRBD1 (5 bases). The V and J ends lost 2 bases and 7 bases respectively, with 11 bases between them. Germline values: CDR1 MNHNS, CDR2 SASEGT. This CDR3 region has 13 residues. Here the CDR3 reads CASSETGPFEAFF. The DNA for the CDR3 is TGTGCCAGCAGTGAAACAGGACCCTTTGAAGCTTTCTTT.

CDR3 residues: CASSLLAASTDTQYF. The CDR3 DNA reads as TGTGCCAGCAGTCTACTAGCGGCTAGCACAGATACGCAGTATTTT. This chain joins TRBV3-1 (or the pseudogene TRBV3-2) and TRBJ2-3, with 8 positions matching TRBD2. Trimming took 6 bases from V and 0 from J; bases not matched to a gene: 5. Germline assignment: CDR1 LGHDT and CDR2 YNNKEL (reference sequence). The length of the CDR3 is 15 residues.

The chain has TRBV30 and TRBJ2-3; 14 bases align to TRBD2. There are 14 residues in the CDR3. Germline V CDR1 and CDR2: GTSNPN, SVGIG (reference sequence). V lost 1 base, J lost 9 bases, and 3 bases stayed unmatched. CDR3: CAWSAGTSGGTQYF. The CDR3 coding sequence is TGTGCCTGGAGTGCTGGGACTAGCGGGGGCACGCAGTATTTT.

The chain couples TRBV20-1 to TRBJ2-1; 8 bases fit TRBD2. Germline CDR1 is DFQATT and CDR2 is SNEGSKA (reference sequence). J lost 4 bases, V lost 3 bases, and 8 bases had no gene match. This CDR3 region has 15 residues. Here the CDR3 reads CSASIPTSAYNEQFF. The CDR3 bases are TGCAGTGCTAGTATTCCGACTAGCGCTTACAATGAGCAGTTCTTC.

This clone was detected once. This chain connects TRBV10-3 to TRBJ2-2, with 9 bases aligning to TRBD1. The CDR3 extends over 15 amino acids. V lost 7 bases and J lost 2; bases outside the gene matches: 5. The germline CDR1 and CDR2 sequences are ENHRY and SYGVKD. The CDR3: CAIKPGQGNTGELFF. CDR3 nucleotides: TGTGCCATCAAACCGGGACAGGGTAACACCGGGGAGCTGTTTTTT.

CDR3: CASSPRGSDNEKLFF. CDR3 nucleotide sequence: TGTGCCAGCTCACCCCGAGGCAGCGATAATGAAAAACTGTTTTTT. The J gene is TRBJ1-4, the V gene TRBV18; D not certain. CDR1 KGHSH and CDR2 LQKENI come from the germline V gene. V was pared by 3 bases and J by 4 bases, with 12 bases between. CDR3 length: 15 amino acids.

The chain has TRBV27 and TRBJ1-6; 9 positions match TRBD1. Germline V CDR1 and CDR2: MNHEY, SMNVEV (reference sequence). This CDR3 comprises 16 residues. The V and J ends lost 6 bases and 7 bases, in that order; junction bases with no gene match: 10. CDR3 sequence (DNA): TGTGCCAGCAGACCACAGGGGGCGACCCCGAATTCACCCCTCCACTTT. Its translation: CASRPQGATPNSPLHF.

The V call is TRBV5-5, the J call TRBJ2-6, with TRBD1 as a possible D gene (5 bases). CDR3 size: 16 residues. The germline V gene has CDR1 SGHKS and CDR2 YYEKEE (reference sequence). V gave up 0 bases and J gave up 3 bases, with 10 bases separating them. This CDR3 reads CASSLVGARGANVLTF. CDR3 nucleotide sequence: TGTGCCAGCAGCTTGGTTGGGGCGCGTGGGGCCAACGTCCTGACTTTC.

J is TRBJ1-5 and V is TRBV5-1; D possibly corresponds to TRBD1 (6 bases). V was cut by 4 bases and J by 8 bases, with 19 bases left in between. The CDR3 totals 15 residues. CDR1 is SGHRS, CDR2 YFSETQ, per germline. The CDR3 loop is CASSPGGGAREPQHF. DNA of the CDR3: TGCGCCAGCAGCCCCGGCGGGGGGGCAAGGGAGCCCCAGCATTTT.

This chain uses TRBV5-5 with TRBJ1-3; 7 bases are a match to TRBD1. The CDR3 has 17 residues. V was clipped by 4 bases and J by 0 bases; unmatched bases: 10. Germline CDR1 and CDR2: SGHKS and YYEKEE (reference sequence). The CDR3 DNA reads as TGTGCCAGCAGCCCCGACAGGGACCGCTTCTCTGGAAACACCATATATTTT. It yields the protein CASSPDRDRFSGNTIYF.

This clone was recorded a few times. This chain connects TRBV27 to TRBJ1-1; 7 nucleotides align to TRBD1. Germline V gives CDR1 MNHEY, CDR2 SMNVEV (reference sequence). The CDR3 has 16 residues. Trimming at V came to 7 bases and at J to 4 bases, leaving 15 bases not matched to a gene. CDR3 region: CASTPTLGRGSTEAFF. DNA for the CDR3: TGTGCCAGCACCCCTACCCTGGGCAGGGGGAGCACTGAAGCTTTCTTT.

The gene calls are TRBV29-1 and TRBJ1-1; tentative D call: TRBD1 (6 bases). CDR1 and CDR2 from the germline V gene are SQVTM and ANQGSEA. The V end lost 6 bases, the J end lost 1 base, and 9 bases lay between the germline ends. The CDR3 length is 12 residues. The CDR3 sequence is CSVGRGNTEAFF. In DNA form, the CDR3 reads TGCAGCGTGGGCAGGGGGAACACTGAAGCTTTCTTT.

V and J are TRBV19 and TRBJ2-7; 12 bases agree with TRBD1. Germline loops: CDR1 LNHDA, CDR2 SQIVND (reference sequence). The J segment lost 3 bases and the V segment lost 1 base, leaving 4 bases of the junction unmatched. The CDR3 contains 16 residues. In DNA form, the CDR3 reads TGTGCCAGTAGTATAGCGGGGACAGGGGGCCGCTACGAGCAGTACTTC. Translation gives CASSIAGTGGRYEQYF.

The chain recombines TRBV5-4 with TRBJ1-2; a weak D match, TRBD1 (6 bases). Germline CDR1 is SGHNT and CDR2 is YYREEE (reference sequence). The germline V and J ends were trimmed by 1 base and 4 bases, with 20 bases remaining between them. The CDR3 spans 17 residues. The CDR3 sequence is CASSLRGGGRGSYGYTF. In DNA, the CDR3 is TGTGCCAGCAGCTTGAGGGGGGGTGGAAGGGGATCCTATGGCTACACCTTC.

The CDR3 region has the DNA TGTGCCAGCAGTTTACCCACAGGGCAAGTGGGCTACGAGCAGTACTTC. This codes for CASSLPTGQVGYEQYF. The chain recombines TRBV28 with TRBJ2-7; the D gene is possibly TRBD1 (6 bases). This CDR3 comprises 16 residues. With 2 bases removed from V and 3 bases from J, the gap between germline ends came to 17 bases. Per the germline V gene, CDR1 is MDHEN and CDR2 is SYDVKM.

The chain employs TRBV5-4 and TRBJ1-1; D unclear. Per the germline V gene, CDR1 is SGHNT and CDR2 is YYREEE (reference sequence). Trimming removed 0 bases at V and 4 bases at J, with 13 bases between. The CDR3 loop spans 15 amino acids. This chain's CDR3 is CASSLGQATITEAFF. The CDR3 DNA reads TGTGCCAGCAGCTTGGGGCAGGCAACCATCACTGAAGCTTTCTTT.

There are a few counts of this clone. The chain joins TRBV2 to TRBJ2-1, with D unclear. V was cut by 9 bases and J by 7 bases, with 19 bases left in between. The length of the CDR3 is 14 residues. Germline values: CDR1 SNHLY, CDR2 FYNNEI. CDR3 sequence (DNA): TGTGCCAGTATCCGGCCCCCCTTGAGGAATGAGCAGTTCTTC. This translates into CASIRPPLRNEQFF.

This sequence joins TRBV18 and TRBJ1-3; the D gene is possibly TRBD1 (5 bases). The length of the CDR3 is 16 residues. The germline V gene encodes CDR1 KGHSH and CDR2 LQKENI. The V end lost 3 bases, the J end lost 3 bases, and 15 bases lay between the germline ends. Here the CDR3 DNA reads TGTGCCAGCTCACCCAGGGAGGAAGCTTTTGGAAACACCATATATTTT. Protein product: CASSPREEAFGNTIYF.

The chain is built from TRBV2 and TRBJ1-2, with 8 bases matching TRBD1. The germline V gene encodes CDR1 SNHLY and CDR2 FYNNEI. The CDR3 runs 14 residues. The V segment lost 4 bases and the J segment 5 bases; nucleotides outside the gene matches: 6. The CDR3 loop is CASSGTGNGYGYTF. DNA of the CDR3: TGTGCCAGCAGTGGGACAGGGAATGGGTATGGCTACACCTTC.

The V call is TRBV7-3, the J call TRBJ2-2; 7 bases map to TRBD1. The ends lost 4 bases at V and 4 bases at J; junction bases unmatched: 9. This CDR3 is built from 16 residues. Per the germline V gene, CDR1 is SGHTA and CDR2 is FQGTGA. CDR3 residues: CASSYQTGSGTGELFF. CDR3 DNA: TGTGCCAGCAGCTATCAGACAGGGAGTGGCACCGGGGAGCTGTTTTTT.

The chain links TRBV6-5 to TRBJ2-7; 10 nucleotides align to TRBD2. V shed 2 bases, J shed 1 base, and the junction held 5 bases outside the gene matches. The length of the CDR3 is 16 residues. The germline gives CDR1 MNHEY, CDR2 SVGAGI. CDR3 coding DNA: TGTGCCAGCAGTTACGACCGGACTAGCGGATCCTACGAGCAGTACTTC. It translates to CASSYDRTSGSYEQYF.

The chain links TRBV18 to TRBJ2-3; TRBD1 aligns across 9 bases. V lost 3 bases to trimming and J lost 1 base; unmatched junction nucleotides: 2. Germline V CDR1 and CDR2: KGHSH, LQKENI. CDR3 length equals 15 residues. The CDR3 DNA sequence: TGTGCCAGCTCACCTCGGGACAGGGGCACAGATACGCAGTATTTT. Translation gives CASSPRDRGTDTQYF.

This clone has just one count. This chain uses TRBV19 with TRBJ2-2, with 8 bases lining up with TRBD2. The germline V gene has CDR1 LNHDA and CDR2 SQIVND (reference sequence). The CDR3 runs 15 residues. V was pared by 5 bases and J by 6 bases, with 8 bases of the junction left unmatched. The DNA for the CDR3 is TGTGCCAGTAGTCCCGGGGGGGCCCTTGCCGGGGAGCTGTTTTTT. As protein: CASSPGGALAGELFF.

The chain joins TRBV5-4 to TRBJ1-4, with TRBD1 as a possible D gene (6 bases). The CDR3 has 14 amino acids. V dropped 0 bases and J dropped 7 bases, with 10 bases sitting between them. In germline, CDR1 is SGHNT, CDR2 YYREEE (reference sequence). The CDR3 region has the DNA TGTGCCAGCAGCTTGGGGCAGGGGACTGAAAAACTGTTTTTT. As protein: CASSLGQGTEKLFF.

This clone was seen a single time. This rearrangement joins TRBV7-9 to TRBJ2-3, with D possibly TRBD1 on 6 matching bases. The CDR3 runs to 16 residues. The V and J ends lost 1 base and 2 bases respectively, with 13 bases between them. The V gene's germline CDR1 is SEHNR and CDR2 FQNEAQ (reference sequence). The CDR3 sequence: CASSLDGTFHTDTQYF. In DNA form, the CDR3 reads TGTGCCAGCAGCTTAGATGGGACATTCCACACAGATACGCAGTATTTT.

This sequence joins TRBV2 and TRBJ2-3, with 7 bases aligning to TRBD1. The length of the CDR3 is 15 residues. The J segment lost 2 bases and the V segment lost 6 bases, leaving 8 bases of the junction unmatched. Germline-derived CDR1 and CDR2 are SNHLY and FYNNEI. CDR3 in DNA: TGTGCCAGCAGGGGGACAGAACGTTACACAGATACGCAGTATTTT. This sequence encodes CASRGTERYTDTQYF.